This paragraph covers one T cell receptor beta chain sequence. This receptor's antigen is unknown. No base quality information exists; no much larger clone differs at one position. TCRalpha and TCRbeta libraries were amplified separately by semi-nested PCR with Advantage 2 and reverse primers in the TRAC or TRBC constant regions. First-strand cDNA synthesis used between about 3.5 and 500 ng of total RNA. TCR cDNA libraries were made by 5'-RACE with the SMARTer PCR cDNA Synthesis kit, using a poly-dT primer for first-strand synthesis. Sample-specific 5-nucleotide barcodes were carried by the semi-nested constant-region reverse primers, and the resulting products were cleaned using the Zymo DNA Clean and Concentrator-5 kit. Pools of up to ten barcoded samples were ligated to Illumina adaptors and sequenced on an Illumina MiSeq as 2 x 150 bp paired-end reads. The study's processing was this. After demultiplexing, reads were aligned with BLAT to a custom library containing all human TRAV, TRAJ, TRBV, TRBD and TRBJ combinations from IMGT. The best BLAT hits were picked using pslCDnaFilter (-maxAligns=1, -ignoreIntrons), and custom Perl scripts were used to calculate clonotype frequencies. TCRdb trimmed the raw reads at Q25, called clones with MiXCR and kept productive beta chains. Here each entry gathers all rows of one CDR3 protein and keeps the most common genes and DNA. TCRdb's processing, not the authors', yielded these V and J calls. The sample table holds approximately 7,700 distinct CDR3 sequences, of which roughly a quarter were seen once. The ten biggest clones cover about 3% of the sample.

The entry originates in a study of T cells generated in artificial thymic organoids (dated by TCRdb to 2016 to 2017). Some background on the complete study: TCR alpha and beta CDR3 repertoires of in vitro artificial thymic organoid-derived CD8 single positive T cells were compared with thymic and peripheral blood naive CD8 T cells. The repertoire sequencing data shown were described as representative of three independent experiments. Overall study results and their limits: Organoid-derived T cells did not show skewed Valpha or Vbeta usage, which argues against unconventional lineages or clonal expansions being dominant. The TCR clonotype diversity of organoid-derived CD8 single positive T cells was physiological and comparable to that of naive CD8 T cells from thymus and blood.

The germline V gene specifies MNHEY as CDR1 and SVGAGI as CDR2. The CDR3 covers 14 residues, taking in both the cysteine and the phenylalanine. Left in the record is the CDR3 DNA by itself, 42 bases read in frame from the first base. Germline trimming: 8 bases from V, 6 bases from J; junction bases outside gene matches: 6. Artificial thymic organoids were generated by aggregating human HSPCs with MS5 murine stromal cells transduced with human DLL1, and the organoids were cultured at an air-liquid interface. FACS-purified CD34+CD3- hematopoietic stem and progenitor cells depleted of residual T cells were used to seed the organoids. The culture medium for the organoids was serum-free RB27, which consists of RPMI 1640 supplemented with B27, FLT3L, IL-7 and ascorbic acid. Prior to RNA extraction, CD3+TCRalphabeta+CD8 single positive T cells from organoids and thymus were isolated by FACS sorting. For each sample, the RNeasy Micro kit was used to purify total RNA from about 40,000 to 200,000 sorted cells, and RNA quality was checked on an Agilent RNA 6000 Nano chip.

The specimen sequenced was naive CD8+ T cells grown in artificial thymic organoids from cord blood stem and progenitor cells. The sample's cell subset or site label is to be understood as: CD3+TCRalphabeta+CD8SP T cells; for blood, CD45RO-CCR7+ naive CD8+ T cells. This TCR derives from a human donor who gave cord blood stem cells for thymic organoid culture, a cardiac surgery patient who gave postnatal thymus, or a blood donor (not recorded which). The sequence is built from TRBV6-5 and TRBJ2-3, and 12 junctional nucleotides match TRBD1. The CDR3 in this case is CASGTGGGFDTQYF. The nucleotide sequence is given as TGTGCCAGCGGGACAGGGGGCGGGTTCGATACGCAGTATTTT.